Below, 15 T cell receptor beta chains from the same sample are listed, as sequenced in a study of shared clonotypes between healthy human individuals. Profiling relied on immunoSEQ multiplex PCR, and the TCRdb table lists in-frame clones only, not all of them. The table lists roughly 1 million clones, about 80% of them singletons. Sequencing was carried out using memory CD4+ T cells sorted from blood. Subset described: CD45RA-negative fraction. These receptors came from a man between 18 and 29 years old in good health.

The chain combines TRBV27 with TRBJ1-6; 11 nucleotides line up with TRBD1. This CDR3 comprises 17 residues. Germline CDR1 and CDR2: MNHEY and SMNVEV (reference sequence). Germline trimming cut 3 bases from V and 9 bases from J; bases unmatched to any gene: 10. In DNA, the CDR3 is TGTGCCAGCAGTTTCTATGGACAGGGGGCTTCAATTTCACCCCTCCACTTT. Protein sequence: CASSFYGQGASISPLHF.

CDR3 region: CASSARDRVREELFF. CDR3 DNA sequence: TGTGCCAGCAGCGCACGGGACAGGGTGCGGGAGGAGCTGTTTTTT. This sequence joins TRBV11-2 and TRBJ2-2; 9 bases map to TRBD1. The CDR3 totals 15 residues. Looked up from germline, CDR1 is SGHAT and CDR2 is FQNNGV. Trimming cost V 5 bases and J 10 bases; bases outside gene matches: 11.

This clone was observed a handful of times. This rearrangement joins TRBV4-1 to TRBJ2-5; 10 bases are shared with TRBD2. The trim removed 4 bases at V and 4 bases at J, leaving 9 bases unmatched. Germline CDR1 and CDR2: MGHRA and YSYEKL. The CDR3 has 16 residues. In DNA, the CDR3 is TGCGCCAGCAGCCGTCGCCTAGCGGGAGAGGGAGAGACCCAGTACTTC. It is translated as CASSRRLAGEGETQYF.

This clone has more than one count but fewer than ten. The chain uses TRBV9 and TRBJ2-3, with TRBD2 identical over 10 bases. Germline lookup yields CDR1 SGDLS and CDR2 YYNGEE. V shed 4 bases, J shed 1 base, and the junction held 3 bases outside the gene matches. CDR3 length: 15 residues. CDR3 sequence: CASSQTSGGTDTQYF. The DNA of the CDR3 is TGTGCCAGCAGCCAAACTAGCGGGGGCACAGATACGCAGTATTTT.

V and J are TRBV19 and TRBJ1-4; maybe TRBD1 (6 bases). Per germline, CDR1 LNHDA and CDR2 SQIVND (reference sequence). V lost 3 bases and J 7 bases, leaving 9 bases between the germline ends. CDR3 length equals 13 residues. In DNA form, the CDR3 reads TGTGCCAGTAGTATCGAGGGGGGTGAAAAACTGTTTTTT. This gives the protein CASSIEGGEKLFF. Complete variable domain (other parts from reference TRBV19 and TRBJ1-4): DGGITQSPKYLFRKEGQNVTLSCEQNLNHDAMYWYRQDPGQGLRLIYYSQIVNDFQKGDIAEGYSVSREKKESFPLTVTSAQKNPTAFYLCASSIEGGEKLFFGSGTQLSVL.

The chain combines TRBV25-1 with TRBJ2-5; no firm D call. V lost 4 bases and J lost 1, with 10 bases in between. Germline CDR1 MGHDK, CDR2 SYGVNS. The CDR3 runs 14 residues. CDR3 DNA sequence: TGTGCCAGCAGTGGAATTGGGCCCCAAGAGACCCAGTACTTC. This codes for CASSGIGPQETQYF.

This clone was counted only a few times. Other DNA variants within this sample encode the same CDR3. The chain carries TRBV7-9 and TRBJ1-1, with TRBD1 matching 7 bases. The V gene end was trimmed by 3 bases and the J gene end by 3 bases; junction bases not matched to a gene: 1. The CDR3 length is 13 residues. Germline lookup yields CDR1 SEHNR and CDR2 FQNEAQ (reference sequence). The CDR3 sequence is CASSFGQDTEAFF. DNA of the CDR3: TGTGCCAGCAGCTTCGGACAGGACACTGAAGCTTTCTTT.

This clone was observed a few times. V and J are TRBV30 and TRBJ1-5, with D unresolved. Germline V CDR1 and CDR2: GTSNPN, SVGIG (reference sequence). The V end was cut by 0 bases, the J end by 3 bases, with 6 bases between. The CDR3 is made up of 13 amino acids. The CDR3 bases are TGTGCCTGGAGTGTACCAAACAATCAGCCCCAGCATTTT. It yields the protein CAWSVPNNQPQHF.

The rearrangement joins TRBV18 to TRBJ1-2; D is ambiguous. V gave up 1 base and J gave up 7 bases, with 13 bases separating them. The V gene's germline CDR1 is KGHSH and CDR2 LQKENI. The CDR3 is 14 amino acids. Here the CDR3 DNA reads TGTGCCAGCTCACCACAAAGGGAGAGTTTTGGCTACACCTTC. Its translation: CASSPQRESFGYTF.

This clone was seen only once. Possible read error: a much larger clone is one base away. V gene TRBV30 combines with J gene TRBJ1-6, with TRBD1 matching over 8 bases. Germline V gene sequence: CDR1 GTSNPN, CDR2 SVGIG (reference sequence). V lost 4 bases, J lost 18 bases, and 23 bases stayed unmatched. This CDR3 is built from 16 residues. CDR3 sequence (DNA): TGTGCCTGGAATCCCAGCGACAGGGGAAATTCCTCACCCTACCACTTT. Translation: CAWNPSDRGNSSPYHF.

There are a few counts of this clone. The CDR3 DNA reads TGTGCCAGCAGCTTAGGGGCTTCGAACACCGGGGAGCTGTTTTTT. It is translated as CASSLGASNTGELFF. The chain recombines TRBV5-4 with TRBJ2-2, with D possibly matching TRBD1 (5 bases). CDR1 is SGHNT, CDR2 YYREEE, per germline (reference sequence). V was pared by 2 bases and J by 0 bases, with 8 bases between. The CDR3 spans 15 residues.

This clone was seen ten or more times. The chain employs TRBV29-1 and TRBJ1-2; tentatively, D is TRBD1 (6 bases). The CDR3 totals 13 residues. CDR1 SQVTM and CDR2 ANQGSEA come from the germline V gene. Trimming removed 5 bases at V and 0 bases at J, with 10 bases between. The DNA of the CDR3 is TGCAGCGTTAACAGGGCAACTAACTATGGCTACACCTTC. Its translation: CSVNRATNYGYTF.

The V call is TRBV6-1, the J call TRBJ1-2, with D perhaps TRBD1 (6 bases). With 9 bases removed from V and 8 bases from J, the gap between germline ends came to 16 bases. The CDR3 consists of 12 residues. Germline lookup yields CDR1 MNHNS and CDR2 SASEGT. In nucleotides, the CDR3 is TGTGCCAGAGGAAACAGGGTTAGAGGCTACACCTTC. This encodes CARGNRVRGYTF.

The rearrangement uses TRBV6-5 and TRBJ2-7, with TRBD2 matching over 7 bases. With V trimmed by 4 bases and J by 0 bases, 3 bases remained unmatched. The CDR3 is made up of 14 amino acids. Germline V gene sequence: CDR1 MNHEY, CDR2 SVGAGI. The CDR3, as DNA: TGTGCCAGCAGTTTACAGCGGGACTCCTACGAGCAGTACTTC. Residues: CASSLQRDSYEQYF.

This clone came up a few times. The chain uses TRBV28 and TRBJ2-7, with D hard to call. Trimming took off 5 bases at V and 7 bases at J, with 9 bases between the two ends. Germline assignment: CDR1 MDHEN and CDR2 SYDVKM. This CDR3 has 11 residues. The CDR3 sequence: CASSAMREQYF. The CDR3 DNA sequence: TGTGCCAGCAGTGCCATGCGGGAGCAGTACTTC. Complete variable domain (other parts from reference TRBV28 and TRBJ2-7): DVKVTQSSRYLVKRTGEKVFLECVQDMDHENMFWYRQDPGLGLRLIYFSYDVKMKEKGDIPEGYSVSREKKERFSLILESASTNQTSMYLCASSAMREQYFGPGTRLTVT.